This T cell receptor (beta chain) was retrieved from a study of naive and memory T cell subsets. Study-wide results and caveats: Especially in CD8 cells, naive repertoires contained a few larger clonotypes, possibly CD45RA-re-expressing memory cells. Over 85% of naive TCR sequences appeared only once, unlike memory subsets. No ground truth validated the naive and memory repertoire findings.

The CDR3 totals 14 residues. V shed 4 bases and J 1 base; nucleotides not matched to a gene: 2. Germline loops: CDR1 SGHTA, CDR2 FQGNSA. Two oligonucleotides, mixed equimolar, formed the beta constant-region primer covering TRBC1 and TRBC2. Nested alpha and beta constant-region primers with the SP2 primer drove four PCR rounds on ligated cDNA. MiXCR, run by TCRdb on the UMI-ligation and nested PCR reads, gives a single entry per CDR3 protein. Of about 90,000 distinct CDR3 sequences detected, 11% appear once; the ten largest clones hold around 0.13%. The sample holds a few counts of this clonotype. The antigen remains undetermined.

This TCR derives from a human donor in good health. The sample taken for sequencing was naive CD4+ T cells from blood. The chain employs TRBV7-2 and TRBJ1-1; the match to TRBD1 covers 8 bases. The CDR3 loop is CASSYGQGNTEAFF. The CDR3 DNA sequence: TGTGCCAGCAGCTACGGACAGGGGAACACTGAAGCTTTCTTT.